Sequencing of this T cell receptor beta chain was carried out in a study of high-grade serous ovarian cancer treatment subgroups. Study-wide findings and caveats: TCR clonal relatedness correlated positively with neoantigen level. The analyses considered CDR3 and ignored CDR1 and CDR2.

Tumor samples were obtained before definitive surgery or chemotherapy. Note on this clone: Its specificity is not known.

This table comes from immunoSEQ multiplex PCR, and its TCRdb copy is limited to in-frame clones, with some not included. Here the sample spans under 30,000 clones, about 86% being singletons. Looked up from germline, CDR1 is SGHVS and CDR2 is FNYEAQ. This CDR3 comprises 15 residues. With V trimmed by 5 bases and J by 7 bases, 7 bases remained unmatched. The receptor was isolated from a human donor with high-grade serous ovarian cancer. The sequenced sample was tumor tissue. V gene TRBV7-6 combines with J gene TRBJ2-1, with 11 bases fitting TRBD1. CDR3 loop: CASSGGTGGSNEQFF. CDR3 sequence (DNA): TGTGCCAGCAGCGGGGGGACAGGGGGGTCGAATGAGCAGTTCTTC.